This TCR beta chain originates from a study of T cell responses to AZD1222 COVID-19 vaccine. V dropped 4 bases and J dropped 11 bases, with 15 bases sitting between them. The germline V gene has CDR1 SGHAT and CDR2 FQNNGV. There are 14 residues in the CDR3. Profiling relied on immunoSEQ multiplex PCR, and the TCRdb table lists in-frame clones only, not all of them. The sample lists 150,000 to 200,000 clones; about 90% were seen once. The sequence came from an adult who received the AZD1222 COVID-19 vaccine. The chain couples TRBV11-2 to TRBJ1-6, with D tentatively TRBD1 (6 bases). This material consisted of peripheral blood, taken 28 days after the second AZD1222 dose. As DNA, the CDR3 is TGTGCCAGCAGCTCTTTACAGGGCCTTGCACCCCTCCACTTT. It codes for CASSSLQGLAPLHF.